The rows below give T cell receptor beta chains drawn from one sample of a study of T cells after posttransplantation cyclophosphamide. Only in-frame clones appear in the TCRdb table, and some are missing; sequencing was by immunoSEQ multiplex PCR. This sample comprises over 30,000 clones, none seen once only. The material sequenced was PBMCs. Receptors originate from a woman aged 50 to 60 in good health and a related stem cell transplant donor. CDR3s include the opening cysteine and the closing phenylalanine or tryptophan. A D gene is named only where the DNA matches it firmly. A clone size is listed for some rows: how often the clone was seen (once, few, many), or a class if it is expanded.

cdr3_length: 13; v_call: TRBV7-9; d_call: -; clone_size: many; j_call: TRBJ1-3; cdr3_aa: CASSEAPGNTIYF; cdr3_nt: TGTGCCAGCAGCGAGGCTCCTGGAAACACCATATATTTT
cdr3_length: 14; v_call: TRBV6-4; d_call: -; clone_size: many; j_call: TRBJ2-2; cdr3_aa: CASSQQGNTGELFF; cdr3_nt: TGTGCCAGCAGTCAACAGGGGAACACCGGGGAGCTGTTTTTT
cdr3_length: 12; v_call: TRBV18; d_call: -; clone_size: many; j_call: TRBJ2-7; cdr3_aa: CASGRQDYEQYF; cdr3_nt: TGTGCCAGCGGGAGACAGGACTACGAGCAGTACTTC
cdr3_length: 17; v_call: TRBV5-6; d_call: TRBD2; clone_size: many; j_call: TRBJ2-7; cdr3_aa: CASSLRTSGASSYEQYF; cdr3_nt: TGTGCCAGCAGCTTGCGGACTAGCGGGGCCAGCTCCTACGAGCAGTACTTC
cdr3_length: 13; v_call: TRBV7-3; d_call: -; clone_size: many; j_call: TRBJ2-1; cdr3_aa: CASSVDSYNEQFF; cdr3_nt: TGTGCCAGCAGCGTTGACAGTTACAATGAGCAGTTCTTC
cdr3_length: 14; v_call: TRBV7-2; d_call: -; clone_size: many; j_call: TRBJ2-7; cdr3_aa: CASSFFPVKYEQYF; cdr3_nt: TGTGCCAGCAGCTTTTTTCCAGTCAAGTACGAGCAGTACTTC
cdr3_length: 14; v_call: TRBV19; d_call: -; clone_size: many; j_call: TRBJ1-2; cdr3_aa: CASKMEFRENGYTF; cdr3_nt: TGTGCCAGTAAAATGGAGTTTCGGGAGAATGGCTACACCTTC
cdr3_length: 17; v_call: TRBV27; d_call: -; clone_size: many; j_call: TRBJ1-6; cdr3_aa: CASSLGHSVSYNSPLHF; cdr3_nt: TGTGCCAGCAGTTTAGGTCACTCGGTTAGCTATAATTCACCCCTCCACTTT
cdr3_length: 13; v_call: TRBV6-5; d_call: -; clone_size: many; j_call: TRBJ1-5; cdr3_aa: CASSYSGHQPQHF; cdr3_nt: TGTGCCAGCAGTTACTCGGGCCATCAGCCCCAGCATTTT
cdr3_length: 18; v_call: TRBV18; d_call: TRBD1; clone_size: many; j_call: TRBJ2-6; cdr3_aa: CASSTPGTGGSGANVLTF; cdr3_nt: TGTGCCAGCTCAACGCCCGGGACAGGGGGCTCTGGGGCCAACGTCCTGACTTTC
cdr3_length: 15; v_call: TRBV9; d_call: -; clone_size: many; j_call: TRBJ2-1; cdr3_aa: CASSVGELTGNEQFF; cdr3_nt: TGTGCCAGCAGCGTAGGTGAGTTAACGGGGAATGAGCAGTTCTTC
cdr3_length: 15; v_call: TRBV7-8; d_call: TRBD1; clone_size: many; j_call: TRBJ2-2; cdr3_aa: CASSPRDRNTGELFF; cdr3_nt: TGTGCCAGCAGTCCCCGGGACAGGAACACCGGGGAGCTGTTTTTT
cdr3_length: 16; v_call: TRBV4-3; d_call: TRBD1; clone_size: many; j_call: TRBJ1-6; cdr3_aa: CASSQISGGGNSPLHF; cdr3_nt: TGCGCCAGCAGCCAGATTTCGGGAGGGGGCAATTCACCCCTCCACTTT
cdr3_length: 13; v_call: TRBV27; d_call: TRBD1; clone_size: many; j_call: TRBJ1-2; cdr3_aa: CASSLGGQYGYTF; cdr3_nt: TGTGCCAGCAGTCTGGGGGGACAGTATGGCTACACCTTC
cdr3_length: 16; v_call: TRBV5-6; d_call: TRBD2; clone_size: many; j_call: TRBJ2-3; cdr3_aa: CASSLDGGGFTDTQYF; cdr3_nt: TGTGCCAGCAGCTTGGACGGGGGGGGATTCACAGATACGCAGTATTTT
cdr3_length: 14; v_call: TRBV6-5; d_call: -; clone_size: many; j_call: TRBJ1-4; cdr3_aa: CASSRRGIEEKLFF; cdr3_nt: TGTGCCAGCAGTCGCCGAGGGATAGAGGAAAAACTGTTTTTT
cdr3_length: 17; v_call: TRBV7-3; d_call: -; clone_size: many; j_call: TRBJ2-1; cdr3_aa: CASSPRPGRGTYNEQFF; cdr3_nt: TGTGCCAGCAGCCCCCGGCCGGGACGGGGGACCTACAATGAGCAGTTCTTC
cdr3_length: 13; v_call: TRBV7-2; d_call: TRBD1; clone_size: many; j_call: TRBJ2-7; cdr3_aa: CASSFGQGYEQYF; cdr3_nt: TGTGCCAGCAGCTTCGGACAGGGATACGAGCAGTACTTC
cdr3_length: 15; v_call: TRBV6-5; d_call: TRBD1; clone_size: -; j_call: TRBJ2-7; cdr3_aa: CASSAVGDSSYEQYF; cdr3_nt: TGTGCCAGCAGTGCGGTAGGGGACAGCTCCTACGAGCAGTACTTC
cdr3_length: 14; v_call: TRBV18; d_call: -; clone_size: many; j_call: TRBJ2-3; cdr3_aa: CASSRGQFSDTQYF; cdr3_nt: TGTGCCAGCTCCCGCGGACAGTTCTCAGATACGCAGTATTTT
cdr3_length: 15; v_call: TRBV25-1; d_call: -; clone_size: many; j_call: TRBJ2-3; cdr3_aa: CASSEGAPRTDTQYF; cdr3_nt: TGTGCCAGCAGTGAGGGGGCGCCCAGGACAGATACGCAGTATTTT
cdr3_length: 17; v_call: TRBV7-2; d_call: -; clone_size: many; j_call: TRBJ2-2; cdr3_aa: CASSPWDWTQGTGELFF; cdr3_nt: TGTGCCAGCAGTCCCTGGGACTGGACACAAGGAACCGGGGAGCTGTTTTTT
cdr3_length: 16; v_call: TRBV9; d_call: TRBD1; clone_size: few; j_call: TRBJ1-2; cdr3_aa: CASSVGQGRTSGGYTF; cdr3_nt: TGTGCCAGCAGCGTCGGACAGGGGCGCACTTCGGGTGGCTACACCTTC
cdr3_length: 12; v_call: TRBV28; d_call: -; clone_size: many; j_call: TRBJ2-2; cdr3_aa: CASEGRTGELFF; cdr3_nt: TGTGCCAGCGAGGGTCGCACCGGGGAGCTGTTTTTT
cdr3_length: 15; v_call: TRBV6-4; d_call: TRBD1; clone_size: many; j_call: TRBJ1-2; cdr3_aa: CASRGFDRANYGYTF; cdr3_nt: TGTGCCAGCAGGGGGTTCGACAGGGCAAACTATGGCTACACCTTC
cdr3_length: 13; v_call: TRBV11-2; d_call: -; clone_size: many; j_call: TRBJ1-5; cdr3_aa: CASSSGVNQPQHF; cdr3_nt: TGTGCCAGCAGCTCGGGGGTCAATCAGCCCCAGCATTTT
cdr3_length: 15; v_call: TRBV9; d_call: -; clone_size: many; j_call: TRBJ2-1; cdr3_aa: CASSVEGGSYNEQFF; cdr3_nt: TGTGCCAGCAGCGTAGAAGGGGGCTCCTACAATGAGCAGTTCTTC
cdr3_length: 12; v_call: TRBV29-1; d_call: -; clone_size: many; j_call: TRBJ1-2; cdr3_aa: CSVEASSSGYTF; cdr3_nt: TGCAGCGTTGAAGCTTCCTCGAGTGGCTACACCTTC
cdr3_length: 15; v_call: TRBV30; d_call: TRBD1; clone_size: many; j_call: TRBJ1-2; cdr3_aa: CAWSVRTGDNYGYTF; cdr3_nt: TGTGCCTGGAGTGTCCGGACAGGGGATAACTATGGCTACACCTTC
cdr3_length: 15; v_call: TRBV10-2; d_call: -; clone_size: many; j_call: TRBJ2-2; cdr3_aa: CASSDGLAWTGELFF; cdr3_nt: TGCGCCAGCAGTGACGGTCTAGCGTGGACCGGGGAGCTGTTTTTT